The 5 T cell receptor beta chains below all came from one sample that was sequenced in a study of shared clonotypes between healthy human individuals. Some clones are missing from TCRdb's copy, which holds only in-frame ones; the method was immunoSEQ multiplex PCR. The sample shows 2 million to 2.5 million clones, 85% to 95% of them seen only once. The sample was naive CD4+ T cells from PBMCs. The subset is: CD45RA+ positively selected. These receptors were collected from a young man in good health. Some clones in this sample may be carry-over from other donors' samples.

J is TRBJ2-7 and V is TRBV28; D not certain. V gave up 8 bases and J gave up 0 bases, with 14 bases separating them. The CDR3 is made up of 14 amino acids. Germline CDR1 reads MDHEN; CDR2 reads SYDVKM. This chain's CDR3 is CASALISLSYEQYF. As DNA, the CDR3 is TGTGCCAGCGCTCTCATCTCCCTCTCCTACGAGCAGTACTTC.

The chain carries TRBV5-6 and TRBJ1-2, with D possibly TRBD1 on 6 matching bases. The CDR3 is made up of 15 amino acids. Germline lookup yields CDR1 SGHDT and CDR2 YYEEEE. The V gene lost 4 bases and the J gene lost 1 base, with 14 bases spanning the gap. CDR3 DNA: TGTGCCAGCAGCCCGCCGGACAGAAATAACTATGGCTACACCTTC. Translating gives CASSPPDRNNYGYTF.

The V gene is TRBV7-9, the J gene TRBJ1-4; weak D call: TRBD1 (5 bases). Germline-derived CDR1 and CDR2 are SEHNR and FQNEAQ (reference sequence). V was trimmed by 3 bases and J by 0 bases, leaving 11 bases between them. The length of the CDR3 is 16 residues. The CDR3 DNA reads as TGTGCCAGCAGCTTGCCCGGGACCGCAACTAATGAAAAACTGTTTTTT. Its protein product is CASSLPGTATNEKLFF.

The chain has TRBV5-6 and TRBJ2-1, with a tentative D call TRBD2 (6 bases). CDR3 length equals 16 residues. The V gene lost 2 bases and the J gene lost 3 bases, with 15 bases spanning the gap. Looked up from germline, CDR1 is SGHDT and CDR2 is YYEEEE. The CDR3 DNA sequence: TGTGCCAGCAGCTTACCCCTAGCGAGAGACTACAATGAGCAGTTCTTC. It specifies CASSLPLARDYNEQFF.

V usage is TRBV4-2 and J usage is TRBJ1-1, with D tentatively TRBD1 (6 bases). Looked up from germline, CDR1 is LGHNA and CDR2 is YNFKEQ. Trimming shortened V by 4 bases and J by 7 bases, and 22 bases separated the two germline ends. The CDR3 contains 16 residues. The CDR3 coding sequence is TGTGCCAGCAGCCGATCTCAGGGGTCCCCGACGGATGAAGCTTTCTTT. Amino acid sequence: CASSRSQGSPTDEAFF.